These T cell receptor beta chains were read from a single sample in a study of T cells after yellow fever vaccination. TCRdb itself ran the 5' RACE reads through MiXCR, one entry per CDR3 protein. The sample records 11,000 to 15,000 distinct CDR3 sequences, roughly 8% being singletons. This sample comprised PBMCs, either bulk or a sorted T-cell subset (CD4+, CD8+, memory, or dextramer-sorted; not recorded which), obtained on the day of the yellow fever booster vaccination. The origin of the receptors is a man aged 18 to 30 who received the YFV17D yellow fever vaccine. Both conserved end residues are part of each CDR3.

V	CDR3
TRBV6-2/TRBV6-3	CASRSSWGEQFF
TRBV11-2	CASSFFRGSSSGTDTQYF
TRBV6-2/TRBV6-3	CASRVKTPRSPYNEQFF
TRBV24-1	CATSDSRTGAGYGYTF
TRBV20-1	CSARDLWGGPHGYTF
TRBV4-1	CASSRTAGGHYEQYF
TRBV6-2/TRBV6-3	CASSYQGQGERAQHF
TRBV12-3/TRBV12-4	CASSLGWTQNTQYF
TRBV5-1	CASSLALGTVTEAFF
TRBV6-5	CASSYSGRGAGDTQYF
TRBV6-6	CASSSPTASGANVLTF
TRBV5-1	CASSLKWTGDTGELFF
TRBV11-3	CASSLAGTEVHTF
TRBV12-3/TRBV12-4	CASSPPGSGTGETQYF
TRBV3-1	CASSLRPDALNSPLHF
TRBV10-3	CAISVGQGGETQYF
TRBV12-3/TRBV12-4	CASSPSGGGGTDTQYF
TRBV5-1	CASRSGAGNTGELFF
TRBV7-2	CASSNDRRNGYTF
TRBV12-3/TRBV12-4	CASSPNRGRSPLHF
TRBV20-1	CSAKGPGLTYEQYF
TRBV7-9	CASSLVGSSPLHF
TRBV5-1	CASSSQGEGKDTQYF
TRBV4-3	CASSQKQGAAWGANVLTF
TRBV7-7	CASTPSTGELFF